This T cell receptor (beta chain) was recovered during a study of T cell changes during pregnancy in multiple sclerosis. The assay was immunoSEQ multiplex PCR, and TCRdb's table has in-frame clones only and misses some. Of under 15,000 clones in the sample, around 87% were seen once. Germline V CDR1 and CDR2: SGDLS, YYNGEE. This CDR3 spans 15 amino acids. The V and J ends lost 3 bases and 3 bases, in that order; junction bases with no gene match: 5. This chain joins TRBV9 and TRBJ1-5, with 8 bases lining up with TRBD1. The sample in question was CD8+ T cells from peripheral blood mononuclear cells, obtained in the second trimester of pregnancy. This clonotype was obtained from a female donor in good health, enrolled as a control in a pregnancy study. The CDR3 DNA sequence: TGTGCCAGCAGCGCCGGGACAGGCGCCAATCAGCCCCAGCATTTT. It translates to CASSAGTGANQPQHF.